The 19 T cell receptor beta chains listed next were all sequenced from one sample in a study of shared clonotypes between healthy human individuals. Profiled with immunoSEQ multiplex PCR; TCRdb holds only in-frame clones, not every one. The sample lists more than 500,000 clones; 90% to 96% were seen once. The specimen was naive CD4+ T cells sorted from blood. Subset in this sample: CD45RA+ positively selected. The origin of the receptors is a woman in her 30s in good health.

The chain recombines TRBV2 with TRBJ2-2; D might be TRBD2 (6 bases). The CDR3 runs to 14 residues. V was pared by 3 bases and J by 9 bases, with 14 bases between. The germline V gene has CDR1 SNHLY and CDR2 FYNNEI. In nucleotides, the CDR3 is TGTGCCAGCAGTGAGGTGGGAACTAGCCGGGAGCTGTTTTTT. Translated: CASSEVGTSRELFF.

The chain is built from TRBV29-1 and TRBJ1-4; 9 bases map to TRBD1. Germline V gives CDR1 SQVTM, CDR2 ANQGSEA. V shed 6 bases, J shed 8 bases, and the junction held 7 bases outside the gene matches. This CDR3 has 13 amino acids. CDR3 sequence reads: CSVTMTGGEKLFF. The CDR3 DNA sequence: TGCAGCGTCACCATGACAGGGGGAGAAAAACTGTTTTTT.

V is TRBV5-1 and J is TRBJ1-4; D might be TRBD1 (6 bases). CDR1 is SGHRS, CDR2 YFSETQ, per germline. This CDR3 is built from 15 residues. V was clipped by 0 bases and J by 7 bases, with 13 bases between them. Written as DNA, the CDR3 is TGCGCCAGCAGCTTGGCCCAGGGGTTAGGTGAAAAACTGTTTTTT. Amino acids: CASSLAQGLGEKLFF. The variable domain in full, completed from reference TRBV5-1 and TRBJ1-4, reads KAGVTQTPRYLIKTRGQQVTLSCSPISGHRSVSWYQQTPGQGLQFLFEYFSETQRNKGNFPGRFSGRQFSNSRSEMNVSTLELGDSALYLCASSLAQGLGEKLFFGSGTQLSVL.

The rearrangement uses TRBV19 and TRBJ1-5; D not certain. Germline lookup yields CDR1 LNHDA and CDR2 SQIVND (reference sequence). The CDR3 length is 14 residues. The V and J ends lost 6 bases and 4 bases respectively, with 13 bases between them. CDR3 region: CASSPEVPNQPQHF. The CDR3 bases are TGTGCCAGTAGCCCCGAGGTTCCAAATCAGCCCCAGCATTTT.

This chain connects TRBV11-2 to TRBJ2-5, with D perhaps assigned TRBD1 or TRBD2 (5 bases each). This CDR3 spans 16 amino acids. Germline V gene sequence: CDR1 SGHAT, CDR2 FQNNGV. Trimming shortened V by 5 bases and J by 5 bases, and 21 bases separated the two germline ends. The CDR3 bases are TGTGCCAGCAGCCGGAGCCGGGACGGGGTTTGGGAGACCCAGTACTTC. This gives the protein CASSRSRDGVWETQYF.

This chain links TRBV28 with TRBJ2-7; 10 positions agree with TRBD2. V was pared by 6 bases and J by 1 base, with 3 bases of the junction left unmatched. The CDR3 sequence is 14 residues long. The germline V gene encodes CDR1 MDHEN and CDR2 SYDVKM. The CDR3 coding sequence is TGTGCCAGCAGGCCGGGACTAGCGTCCTACGAGCAGTACTTC. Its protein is CASRPGLASYEQYF.

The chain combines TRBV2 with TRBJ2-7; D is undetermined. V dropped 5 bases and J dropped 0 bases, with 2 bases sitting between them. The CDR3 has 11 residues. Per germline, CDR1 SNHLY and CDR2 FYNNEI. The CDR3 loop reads CASSLSYEQYF. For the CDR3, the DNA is TGTGCCAGCAGTCTCTCCTACGAGCAGTACTTC. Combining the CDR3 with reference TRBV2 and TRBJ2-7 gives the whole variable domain EPEVTQTPSHQVTQMGQEVILRCVPISNHLYFYWYRQILGQKVEFLVSFYNNEISEKSEIFDDQFSVERPDGSNFTLKIRSTKLEDSAMYFCASSLSYEQYFGPGTRLTVT.

The CDR3, as DNA: TGTGCCAGCAGGGGCGGGCAAAGTGATGAAAAACTGTTTTTT. It codes for CASRGGQSDEKLFF. The chain joins TRBV27 to TRBJ1-4, with D uncertain. This CDR3 has 14 residues. The V gene lost 6 bases and the J gene lost 6 bases, with 14 bases spanning the gap. CDR1 MNHEY and CDR2 SMNVEV come from the germline V gene (reference sequence).

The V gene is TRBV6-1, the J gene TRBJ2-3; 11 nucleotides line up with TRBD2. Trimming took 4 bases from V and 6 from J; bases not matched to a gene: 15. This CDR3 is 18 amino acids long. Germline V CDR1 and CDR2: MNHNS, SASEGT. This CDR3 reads CASSAGGLAGSGVDTQYF. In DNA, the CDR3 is TGTGCCAGCAGTGCTGGTGGACTAGCGGGCTCAGGAGTCGATACGCAGTATTTT.

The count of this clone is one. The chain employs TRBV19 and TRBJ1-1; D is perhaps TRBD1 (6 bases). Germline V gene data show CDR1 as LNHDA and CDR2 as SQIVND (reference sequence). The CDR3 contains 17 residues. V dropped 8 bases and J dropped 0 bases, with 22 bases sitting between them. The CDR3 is CASRIALDRIMNTEAFF. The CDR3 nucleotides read TGTGCCAGTCGCATCGCCCTTGACAGGATCATGAACACTGAAGCTTTCTTT.

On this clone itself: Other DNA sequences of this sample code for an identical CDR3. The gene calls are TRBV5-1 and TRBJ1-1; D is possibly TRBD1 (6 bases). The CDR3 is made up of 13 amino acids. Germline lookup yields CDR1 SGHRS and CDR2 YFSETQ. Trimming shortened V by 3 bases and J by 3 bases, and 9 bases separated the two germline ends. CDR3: CASSSQGDTEAFF. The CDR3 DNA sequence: TGCGCCAGCAGCTCACAGGGCGACACTGAAGCTTTCTTT.

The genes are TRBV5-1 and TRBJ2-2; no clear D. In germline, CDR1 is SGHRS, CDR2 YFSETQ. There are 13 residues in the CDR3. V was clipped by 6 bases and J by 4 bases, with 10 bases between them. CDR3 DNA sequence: TGCGCCAGCACTGGGGTTTCCACCGGGGAGCTGTTTTTT. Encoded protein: CASTGVSTGELFF.

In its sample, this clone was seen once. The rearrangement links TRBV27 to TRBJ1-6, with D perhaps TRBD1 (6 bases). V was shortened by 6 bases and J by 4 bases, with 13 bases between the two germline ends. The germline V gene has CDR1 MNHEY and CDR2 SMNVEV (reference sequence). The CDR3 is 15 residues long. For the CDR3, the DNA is TGTGCCAGCAGCCCGGACAGACAGTATAATTCACCCCTCCACTTT. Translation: CASSPDRQYNSPLHF.

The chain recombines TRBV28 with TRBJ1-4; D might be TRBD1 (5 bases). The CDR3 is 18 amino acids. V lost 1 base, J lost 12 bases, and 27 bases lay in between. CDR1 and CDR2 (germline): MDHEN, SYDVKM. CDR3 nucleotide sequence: TGTGCCAGCAGTTTATCGGTTGCTCGTCCAGGGCGATCGGAACAACTGTTTTTT. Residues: CASSLSVARPGRSEQLFF.

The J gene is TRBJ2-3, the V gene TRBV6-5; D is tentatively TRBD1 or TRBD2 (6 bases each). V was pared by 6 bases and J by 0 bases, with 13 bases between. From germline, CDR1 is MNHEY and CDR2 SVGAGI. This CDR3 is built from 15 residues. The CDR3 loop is CASRRGDTSTDTQYF. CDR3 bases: TGTGCCAGCAGAAGGGGGGATACTAGCACAGATACGCAGTATTTT.

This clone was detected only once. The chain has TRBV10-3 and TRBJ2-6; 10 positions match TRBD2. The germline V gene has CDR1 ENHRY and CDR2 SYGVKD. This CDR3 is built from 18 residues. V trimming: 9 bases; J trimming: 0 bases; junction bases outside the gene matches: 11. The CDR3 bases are TGTGCCATGGCTCGAGGACTAGCGGCAAACTCTGGGGCCAACGTCCTGACTTTC. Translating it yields CAMARGLAANSGANVLTF.

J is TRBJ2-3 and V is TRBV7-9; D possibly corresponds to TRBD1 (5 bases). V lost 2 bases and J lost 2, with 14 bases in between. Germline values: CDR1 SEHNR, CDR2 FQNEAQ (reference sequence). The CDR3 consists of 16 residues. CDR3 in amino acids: CASSLLQGVTTDTQYF. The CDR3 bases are TGTGCCAGCAGCTTATTACAAGGGGTTACCACAGATACGCAGTATTTT.

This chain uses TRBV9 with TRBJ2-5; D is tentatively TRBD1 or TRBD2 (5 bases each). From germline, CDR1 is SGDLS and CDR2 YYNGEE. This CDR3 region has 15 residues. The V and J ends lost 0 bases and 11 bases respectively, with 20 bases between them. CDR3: CASSVAGTTLWEQYF. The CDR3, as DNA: TGTGCCAGCAGCGTAGCTGGGACGACACTCTGGGAGCAGTACTTC. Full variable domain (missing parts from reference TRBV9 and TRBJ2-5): DSGVTQTPKHLITATGQRVTLRCSPRSGDLSVYWYQQSLDQGLQFLIQYYNGEERAKGNILERFSAQQFPDLHSELNLSSLELGDSALYFCASSVAGTTLWEQYFGPGTRLLVL.

CDR3 nucleotide sequence: TGCGCCAGCAGCTTCAAAGTCCGGGAGACCCAGTACTTC. Translating gives CASSFKVRETQYF. The J gene is TRBJ2-5, the V gene TRBV5-1; D not certain. CDR1 and CDR2 (germline): SGHRS, YFSETQ. V lost 2 bases to trimming and J lost 5 bases, with 10 bases between them. The CDR3 length is 13 residues.